The 31 T cell receptor beta chains below all came from one sample that was sequenced in a study of T cell repertoires in cytomegalovirus infection. TCRdb re-called the reads through MiXCR, storing one row per CDR3 protein. The sample includes more than 350,000 distinct CDR3 sequences, roughly 31% of them seen just once. Source material: PBMCs. Receptors originate from a human donor in good health (CMV status not recorded). Some clones in this sample may be carry-over from other donors' samples.

This clonotype was seen more than once but under ten times. The chain combines TRBV27 with TRBJ1-3, with a weak D call TRBD1 (5 bases). V lost 5 bases and J lost 0, with 14 bases in between. CDR1 is MNHEY, CDR2 SMNVEV, per germline (reference sequence). This CDR3 region has 16 residues. As DNA, the CDR3 is TGTGCCAGCAGTCCTCTGGGGGAGACCTCTGGAAACACCATATATTTT. Amino acids: CASSPLGETSGNTIYF.

Worth noting for this clonotype: One junction end disagrees with the germline gene, perhaps due to a read error. V is TRBV28 and J is TRBJ2-7; possibly TRBD1 or TRBD2 for D (5 bases each). This CDR3 has 13 amino acids. Germline CDR1 is MDHEN and CDR2 is SYDVKM. The chain's CDR3 is CASSSGSSYEQNF. CDR3 nucleotide sequence: TGTGCCAGCAGTTCAGGGAGCTCCTACGAGCAGAACTTC.

On this clonotype: The germline gene is not matched at one end of the junction; a read error may be the cause. The CDR3 DNA sequence: TGTGCCAGCAGTTACTCAGGGCAGAACAATCAGTCCCAGCATTTT. Residues: CASSYSGQNNQSQHF. The chain links TRBV6-6 to TRBJ1-5, with D uncertain. The germline gives CDR1 MNHNY, CDR2 SVGAGI (reference sequence). CDR3 length equals 15 residues.

This clonotype was counted ten times or more. The rearrangement joins TRBV11-2 to TRBJ2-7; the D is unclear. Germline V lookup: CDR1 SGHAT, CDR2 FQNNGV. CDR3 length: 17 amino acids. V lost 4 bases to trimming and J lost 7 bases, with 26 bases between them. The CDR3 protein is CASSSPLRASENREQYF. In DNA, the CDR3 is TGTGCCAGCAGCTCCCCTCTCCGGGCCTCCGAGAACCGGGAGCAGTACTTC.

To note about this clonotype: This could be a read error, since a much larger clone is one nucleotide away. The conserved closing phenylalanine or tryptophan is absent in this CDR3, likely reflecting a read error. The V call is TRBV7-2, the J call TRBJ2-7; 8 bases are shared with TRBD2. The CDR3 consists of 15 residues. In germline, CDR1 is SGHTA, CDR2 FQGNSA. V was clipped by 4 bases and J by 2 bases; unmatched bases: 7. DNA of the CDR3: TGTGCCAGCAGCTCACGGACTAGCTCCACCTACGAGCAGTACTTA. This codes for CASSSRTSSTYEQYL.

In its sample, this clonotype was seen many times. The rearrangement joins TRBV7-2 to TRBJ1-1; the match to TRBD1 covers 7 bases. The ends lost 5 bases at V and 8 bases at J; junction bases unmatched: 8. The CDR3 covers 13 residues. Germline CDR1 is SGHTA and CDR2 is FQGNSA. CDR3 loop: CASSRVGTEEAFF. The CDR3, as DNA: TGTGCCAGCAGCCGGGTGGGGACAGAAGAAGCTTTCTTT.

This clonotype appeared many times. The rearrangement uses TRBV7-2 and TRBJ2-1; TRBD2 agrees at 8 bases. The CDR3 covers 18 residues. V lost 0 bases to trimming and J lost 2 bases; unmatched junction nucleotides: 9. Germline V gene data show CDR1 as SGHTA and CDR2 as FQGNSA. CDR3: CASSLALQRGLPYNEQFF. The DNA for the CDR3 is TGTGCCAGCAGCTTAGCGTTACAGCGGGGGCTACCCTACAATGAGCAGTTCTTC.

This clonotype was counted only a few times. This chain uses TRBV13 with TRBJ2-7; D unclear. The germline gives CDR1 PRHDT, CDR2 FYEKMQ (reference sequence). CDR3 length: 17 amino acids. V was shortened by 1 base and J by 2 bases, with 18 bases between the two germline ends. CDR3 region: CASSLEAHRDGPYEQYF. The CDR3 DNA reads TGTGCCAGCAGCTTAGAAGCCCACCGAGACGGGCCCTACGAGCAGTACTTC.

The CDR3 nucleotides read TGTGCCAGCAGCTTATCTGGGGGGTCACCCACCGGGGAGCTGTTTTTT. It specifies CASSLSGGSPTGELFF. The rearrangement uses TRBV7-9 and TRBJ2-2; D may be TRBD2 (6 bases). The CDR3 has 16 amino acids. V was clipped by 2 bases and J by 4 bases, with 14 bases between them. From germline, CDR1 is SEHNR and CDR2 FQNEAQ (reference sequence).

This clonotype was observed once. A much more abundant neighbour one base away suggests this may be a read error. V is TRBV7-6 and J is TRBJ2-2; D possibly uses TRBD1 or TRBD2 (5 bases each). The CDR3 is 15 amino acids. Germline CDR1 is SGHVS and CDR2 is FNYEAQ. The CDR3: CASTLGTKNTGELFF. CDR3 sequence (DNA): TGTGCCAGCACCTTAGGGACCAAGAACACCGGGGAGCTGTTTTTT. The full variable domain, with the rest looked up from reference TRBV7-6 and TRBJ2-2, is GAGVSQSPRYKVTKRGQDVALRCDPISGHVSLYWYRQALGQGPEFLTYFNYEAQQDKSGLPNDRFSAERPEGSISTLTIQRTEQRDSAMYRCASTLGTKNTGELFFGEGSRLTVL.

This clonotype has a handful of counts. The chain combines TRBV4-3 with TRBJ1-5, with TRBD1 identical over 8 bases. V was clipped by 1 base and J by 9 bases; unmatched bases: 8. The germline V gene encodes CDR1 LGHNA and CDR2 YSLEER. The CDR3 spans 15 residues. The CDR3 DNA is TGCGCCAGCAGCCAAGGCCAAGGACAGGGAAGGCCCCAGCATTTT. Amino acid sequence: CASSQGQGQGRPQHF.

This chain connects TRBV15 to TRBJ1-5, with D possibly being TRBD1 (6 bases). Germline assignment: CDR1 LNHNV and CDR2 YYDKDF (reference sequence). Trimming cost V 4 bases and J 4 bases, with 17 bases left between them. The length of the CDR3 is 16 residues. CDR3 residues: CATSTLRTDRNQPQHF. CDR3 sequence (DNA): TGTGCCACCAGCACCCTGCGGACAGATCGGAATCAGCCCCAGCATTTT.

The CDR3 DNA reads as TGCAGTGCTAGACTGGGACAGGCCTTCCAAGAGACCCAGTACTTC. It translates to CSARLGQAFQETQYF. The chain joins TRBV20-1 to TRBJ2-5; TRBD1 matches 8 bases. The V segment lost 2 bases and the J segment 1 base; nucleotides outside the gene matches: 6. Germline-derived CDR1 and CDR2 are DFQATT and SNEGSKA (reference sequence). This CDR3 comprises 15 residues.

The chain recombines TRBV19 with TRBJ2-2; no clear D gene. The CDR3 length is 11 residues. Germline V gene sequence: CDR1 LNHDA, CDR2 SQIVND (reference sequence). With 3 bases removed from V and 7 bases from J, the gap between germline ends came to 3 bases. The CDR3 DNA is TGTGCCAGTAGTATCGGCGGGGAGCTGTTTTTT. Translated: CASSIGGELFF.

The CDR3 protein is CSVDTSAGQETQYF. The CDR3 DNA reads as TGCAGCGTTGACACGTCGGCAGGCCAAGAGACCCAGTACTTC. V is TRBV29-1 and J is TRBJ2-5; no firm D call. Germline-derived CDR1 and CDR2 are SQVTM and ANQGSEA. Trimming pared 3 bases from V and 1 base from J, leaving 12 bases between. CDR3 length equals 14 residues.

V and J are TRBV19 and TRBJ2-3; 14 nucleotides align to TRBD2. Germline V lookup: CDR1 LNHDA, CDR2 SQIVND (reference sequence). V shed 4 bases, J shed 6 bases, and the junction held 9 bases outside the gene matches. The CDR3 sequence is 17 residues long. The CDR3 loop reads CASSKPGLAGDQDTQYF. The DNA of the CDR3 is TGTGCCAGTAGTAAACCGGGACTAGCGGGGGACCAGGATACGCAGTATTTT.

This clonotype was detected a few times. The rearrangement joins TRBV6-1 to TRBJ1-1; no clear D gene. There are 14 residues in the CDR3. In germline, CDR1 is MNHNS, CDR2 SASEGT. Deletions cut 7 bases from V and 0 bases from J, with 12 bases between. DNA of the CDR3: TGTGCCAGCAAAGAACGGATGATGAACACTGAAGCTTTCTTT. It translates to CASKERMMNTEAFF.

This clonotype showed up many times. The chain couples TRBV7-2 to TRBJ2-2, with 8 bases aligning to TRBD2. The CDR3 consists of 15 residues. CDR1 SGHTA and CDR2 FQGNSA come from the germline V gene. J gave up 7 bases and V 0 bases, and 4 bases lay outside the gene matches. This CDR3 is CASSLARGGVGELFF. Written as DNA, the CDR3 is TGTGCCAGCAGCTTAGCCCGGGGGGGCGTCGGGGAGCTGTTTTTT. Using reference TRBV7-2 and TRBJ2-2 for the parts outside the CDR3, the full variable domain is GAGVSQSPSNKVTEKGKDVELRCDPISGHTALYWYRQSLGQGLEFLIYFQGNSAPDKSGLPSDRFSAERTGGSVSTLTIQRTQQEDSAVYLCASSLARGGVGELFFGEGSRLTVL.

The gene calls are TRBV20-1 and TRBJ2-7; 8 nucleotides agree with TRBD1. Germline V gene sequence: CDR1 DFQATT, CDR2 SNEGSKA (reference sequence). V lost 4 bases, J lost 3 bases, and 5 bases stayed unmatched. The CDR3 is 13 residues long. CDR3 sequence: CSATSGQDYEQYF. The CDR3 bases are TGCAGTGCTACTTCGGGACAGGACTACGAGCAGTACTTC.

This clonotype was recorded many times. V and J are TRBV6-1 and TRBJ1-6, with D unresolved. The CDR3 length is 13 residues. Germline assignment: CDR1 MNHNS and CDR2 SASEGT. Trimming took off 6 bases at V and 8 bases at J, with 11 bases between the two ends. CDR3 DNA sequence: TGTGCCAGCAGAGCAGCCCTTCATTCACCCCTCCACTTT. As protein: CASRAALHSPLHF.

There are many counts of this clonotype. The rearrangement links TRBV7-2 to TRBJ1-5, with 8 nucleotides matching TRBD1. J lost 11 bases, V lost 2 bases, and 8 bases had no gene match. This CDR3 is built from 14 residues. Looked up from germline, CDR1 is SGHTA and CDR2 is FQGNSA. The CDR3 here is CASSLYAGGTSQHF. CDR3 DNA sequence: TGTGCCAGCAGCTTATACGCAGGGGGCACGTCCCAGCATTTT.

The J gene is TRBJ1-1, the V gene TRBV6-2 or TRBV6-3; D is ambiguous. The CDR3 is 15 residues long. Trimming removed 0 bases from V and 5 bases from J, with 13 bases in between. CDR1 and CDR2 from the germline V gene are MNHEY and SVGEGT. This CDR3 is CASSYSGPLGTEAFF. CDR3 in DNA: TGTGCCAGCAGTTACTCAGGCCCCCTCGGTACTGAAGCTTTCTTT.

The rearrangement joins TRBV20-1 to TRBJ2-7, with 10 bases aligning to TRBD2. V shed 1 base and J 0 bases; nucleotides not matched to a gene: 9. The germline gives CDR1 DFQATT, CDR2 SNEGSKA (reference sequence). CDR3 length: 17 residues. CDR3 nucleotides: TGCAGTGCTAGAGTTTCTAGCGGGGGCCCTAGCTCCTACGAGCAGTACTTC. It translates to CSARVSSGGPSSYEQYF.

This chain joins TRBV12-3 or TRBV12-4 and TRBJ1-5; D not certain. The CDR3 is 15 residues long. Trimming shortened V by 3 bases and J by 7 bases, and 16 bases separated the two germline ends. This CDR3 reads CASSFAASPWQPQHF. The CDR3 nucleotides read TGTGCCAGCAGTTTCGCGGCCAGCCCCTGGCAGCCCCAGCATTTT.

The chain has TRBV5-6 and TRBJ2-7, with D perhaps TRBD1 (5 bases). This CDR3 spans 14 amino acids. The germline V and J ends were trimmed by 3 bases and 2 bases, with 12 bases remaining between them. Per germline, CDR1 SGHDT and CDR2 YYEEEE. CDR3 sequence reads: CASSSPGRAYEQYF. The CDR3 bases are TGTGCCAGCAGCTCTCCCGGCAGGGCCTACGAGCAGTACTTC.

The J gene is TRBJ1-1, the V gene TRBV7-9; TRBD1 is a possible D gene (6 bases). Germline lookup yields CDR1 SEHNR and CDR2 FQNEAQ (reference sequence). V was shortened by 6 bases and J by 2 bases, with 13 bases between the two germline ends. The CDR3 consists of 14 residues. The chain's CDR3 is CASRRGHLNTEAFF. DNA of the CDR3: TGTGCCAGCAGGCGGGGACACCTAAACACTGAAGCTTTCTTT.

The CDR3, as DNA: TGTGCCAGCAGCTTAGGGGCGGAAGGGCTCTCTGGGGCCAACGTCCTGACTTTC. The encoded protein is CASSLGAEGLSGANVLTF. The V call is TRBV7-3, the J call TRBJ2-6, with D perhaps matching TRBD1 (5 bases). The CDR3 length is 18 residues. The V end lost 2 bases, the J end lost 0 bases, and 14 bases lay between the germline ends. Germline values: CDR1 SGHTA, CDR2 FQGTGA.

This clonotype occurred many times. The chain joins TRBV7-2 to TRBJ2-7; possibly TRBD2 for D (6 bases). The CDR3 contains 13 residues. Deletions cut 4 bases from V and 2 bases from J, with 9 bases between. Germline V gene lookup returns CDR1 SGHTA and CDR2 FQGNSA. CDR3 sequence (DNA): TGTGCCAGCAGCTCGGGGGTGACCTACGAGCAGTACTTC. It translates to CASSSGVTYEQYF.

The chain couples TRBV7-2 to TRBJ2-7; D is unresolved. The CDR3 runs to 13 residues. Trimming removed 1 base from V and 4 bases from J, with 8 bases in between. The germline CDR1 and CDR2 sequences are SGHTA and FQGNSA. The CDR3 reads CASSLVPEYEQYF. CDR3 bases: TGTGCCAGCAGCTTAGTTCCAGAATACGAGCAGTACTTC.

In its sample, this clonotype was seen many times. The chain is built from TRBV7-2 and TRBJ2-5, with TRBD2 matching over 13 bases. The CDR3 has 16 amino acids. CDR1 is SGHTA and CDR2 is FQGNSA in the germline V gene. The trim removed 1 base at V and 5 bases at J, leaving 4 bases unmatched. CDR3 sequence: CASSLVTSGGRETQYF. The CDR3 DNA reads as TGTGCCAGCAGCTTAGTGACTAGCGGGGGGCGGGAGACCCAGTACTTC. The whole variable domain, filled in from reference TRBV7-2 and TRBJ2-5, reads GAGVSQSPSNKVTEKGKDVELRCDPISGHTALYWYRQSLGQGLEFLIYFQGNSAPDKSGLPSDRFSAERTGGSVSTLTIQRTQQEDSAVYLCASSLVTSGGRETQYFGPGTRLLVL.

On this clonotype itself: This CDR3 fails to terminate in the conserved phenylalanine or tryptophan, so it likely reflects a read error. This chain joins TRBV2 and TRBJ2-5, with TRBD1 identical over 12 bases. CDR1 is SNHLY, CDR2 FYNNEI, per germline. V trimming: 5 bases; J trimming: 4 bases; junction bases outside the gene matches: 5. This CDR3 is built from 15 residues. The CDR3 DNA reads as TGTGCCAGCAGTTCCGGGACAGGGGGCCTAGAGACCCAGTACTTA. Its translation: CASSSGTGGLETQYL.